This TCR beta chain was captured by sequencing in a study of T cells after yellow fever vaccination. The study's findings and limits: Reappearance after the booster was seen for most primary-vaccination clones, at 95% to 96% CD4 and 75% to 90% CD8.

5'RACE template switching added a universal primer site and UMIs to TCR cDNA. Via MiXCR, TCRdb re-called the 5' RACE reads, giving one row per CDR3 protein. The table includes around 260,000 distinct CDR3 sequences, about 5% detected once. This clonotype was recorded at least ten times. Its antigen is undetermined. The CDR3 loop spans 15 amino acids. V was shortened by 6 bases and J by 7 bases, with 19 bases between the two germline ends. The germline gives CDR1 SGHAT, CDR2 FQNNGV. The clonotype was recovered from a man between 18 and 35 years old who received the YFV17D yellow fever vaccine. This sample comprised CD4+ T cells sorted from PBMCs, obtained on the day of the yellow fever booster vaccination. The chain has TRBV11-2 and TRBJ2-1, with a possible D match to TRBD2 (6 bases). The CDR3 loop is CASRALGGRSNEQFF. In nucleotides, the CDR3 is TGTGCCAGCAGAGCCCTCGGGGGAAGGTCGAATGAGCAGTTCTTC. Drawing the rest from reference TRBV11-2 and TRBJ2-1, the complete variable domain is EAGVAQSPRYKIIEKRQSVAFWCNPISGHATLYWYQQILGQGPKLLIQFQNNGVVDDSQLPKDRFSAERLKGVDSTLKIQPAKLEDSAVYLCASRALGGRSNEQFFGPGTRLTVL.